This TCR beta chain originates from a study of Ad26.COV2.S vaccination and SARS-CoV-2 variants. Profiled with immunoSEQ multiplex PCR; TCRdb holds only in-frame clones, not every one. The profile shows fewer than 800,000 clones, roughly 90% of them singletons. The treatment is: roughly 19 received Ad26.COV2.S at low or high dose, single or two shots; about 5 received placebo; per-sample allocation not given. Specimen acquisition occurred on day 63 following the initial vaccine or placebo injection. With 1 base removed from V and 6 bases from J, the gap between germline ends came to 23 bases. CDR1 SQVTM and CDR2 ANQGSEA come from the germline V gene. The CDR3 has 17 amino acids.

This receptor was identified in a person aged 18-65 years who received the Ad26.COV2.S COVID-19 vaccine or a placebo. The sequencing used peripheral blood, collected in a trial of Ad26.COV2.S vaccine versus placebo. The chain is built from TRBV29-1 and TRBJ2-3; a weak D match, TRBD2 (6 bases). CDR3 DNA sequence: TGCAGCGTTGAAGGGGCCCGGGGGAGGCCACAGAGGGATACGCAGTATTTT. Protein: CSVEGARGRPQRDTQYF.